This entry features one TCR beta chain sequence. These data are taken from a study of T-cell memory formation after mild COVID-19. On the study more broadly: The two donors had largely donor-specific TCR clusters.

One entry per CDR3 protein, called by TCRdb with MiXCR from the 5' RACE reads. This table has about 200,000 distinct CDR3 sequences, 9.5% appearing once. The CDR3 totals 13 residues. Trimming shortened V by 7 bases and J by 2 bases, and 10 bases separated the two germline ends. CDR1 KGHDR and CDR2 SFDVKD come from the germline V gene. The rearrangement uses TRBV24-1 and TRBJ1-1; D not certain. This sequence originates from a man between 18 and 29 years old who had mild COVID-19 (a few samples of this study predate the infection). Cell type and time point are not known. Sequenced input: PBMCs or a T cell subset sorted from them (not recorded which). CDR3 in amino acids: CATRSRLNTEAFF. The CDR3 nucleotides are TGTGCCACCAGGAGCAGACTAAACACTGAAGCTTTCTTT.